The entry that follows covers one TCR beta chain sequence. This CDR3 has 13 residues. Trimming shortened V by 6 bases and J by 7 bases, and 13 bases separated the two germline ends. Participants spanned ages about 18 to 95 years and resided in about two dozen US areas. Researchers sorted participants into cohorts using their self-reported clinical history. The data were obtained in a study of blood T cell repertoires in COVID-19. Authors' data handling: Counts of nucleated cells, estimated from reference gene primer amplification, were obtained. This table comes from immunoSEQ multiplex PCR, and its TCRdb copy is limited to in-frame clones, with some not included. Clone size and the V and J calls come from that table; the DNA yielded D and trimming. The profile shows under 300,000 clones, under 95% of them singletons.

The clonotype originates from a woman aged 40 to 50 with acute COVID-19. The V call is TRBV12-3 or TRBV12-4, the J call TRBJ1-5; no definite D call. The sample comprised PBMCs or T cells enriched from blood (not recorded which). CDR3 amino acids: CASRAGGVQPQHF. The DNA for the CDR3 is TGTGCCAGCAGAGCGGGCGGGGTCCAGCCCCAGCATTTT.